The rows below give T cell receptor beta chains drawn from one sample of a study of T cell responses to AZD1222 COVID-19 vaccine. Here immunoSEQ multiplex PCR was the method, and the copy in TCRdb shows in-frame clones only, minus some. The sample carries approximately 76,000 clones, 88% recorded once. The material was peripheral blood, obtained on day 0 of AZD1222 vaccination. All receptors come from an adult in good health. Each CDR3 is given with its conserved first and last residue. D genes are given only for firm matches. Rows give clone size only sometimes, using once, few, many, or a class for an expanded clone.

V: TRBV7-9; D: NA; J: TRBJ2-2; size: NA; CDR3: CASSRDTGELFF; DNA: TGTGCCAGCAGTCGGGACACCGGGGAGCTGTTTTTT
V: TRBV5-4; D: NA; J: TRBJ2-1; size: NA; CDR3: CASSNVNEQFF; DNA: TGTGCCAGCAGTAACGTTAATGAGCAGTTCTTC
V: TRBV5-6; D: NA; J: TRBJ2-3; size: NA; CDR3: CASSIEGDSSTDTQYF; DNA: TGTGCCAGCAGCATCGAGGGGGACTCTAGCACAGATACGCAGTATTTT
V: TRBV4-3; D: NA; J: TRBJ2-5; size: NA; CDR3: CASSQEGRPQETQYF; DNA: TGCGCCAGCAGCCAAGAGGGCAGACCCCAAGAGACCCAGTACTTC
V: TRBV10-3; D: TRBD1; J: TRBJ2-2; size: NA; CDR3: CAISRDRGLVQREGLAGELFF; DNA: TGTGCCATCTCACGGGACAGGGGGCTGGTGCAGAGGGAGGGCCTCGCCGGGGAGCTGTTTTTT
V: TRBV24-1; D: TRBD2; J: TRBJ2-2; size: NA; CDR3: CATSAVAGGTGELFF; DNA: TGTGCCACCTCGGCGGTAGCGGGGGGCACCGGGGAGCTGTTTTTT
V: TRBV24-1; D: NA; J: TRBJ2-1; size: NA; CDR3: CATSDTTSGREFLEQFF; DNA: TGTGCCACCAGTGACACGACCTCGGGCAGGGAGTTCTTGGAGCAGTTCTTC
V: TRBV4-3; D: NA; J: TRBJ2-2; size: NA; CDR3: CASSQVSLTGRVFF; DNA: TGCGCCAGCAGCCAAGTGTCTCTCACCGGGCGGGTGTTTTTT
V: TRBV5-1; D: NA; J: TRBJ2-1; size: once; CDR3: CASSFAGASGAYNEQFF; DNA: TGCGCCAGCAGCTTCGCAGGGGCATCTGGGGCATACAATGAGCAGTTCTTC
V: TRBV29-1; D: NA; J: TRBJ2-2; size: NA; CDR3: CSVDRGNTGELFF; DNA: TGCAGCGTTGACAGGGGAAACACCGGGGAGCTGTTTTTT
V: TRBV4-1; D: TRBD1; J: TRBJ2-1; size: NA; CDR3: CASSYPGTAYNEQFF; DNA: TGCGCCAGCAGCTACCCCGGGACAGCCTACAATGAGCAGTTCTTC
V: TRBV28; D: NA; J: TRBJ2-7; size: NA; CDR3: CASSKGYEQYF; DNA: TGTGCCAGCAGCAAGGGGTACGAGCAGTACTTC
V: TRBV7-2; D: NA; J: TRBJ2-7; size: NA; CDR3: CASSLGVEQYF; DNA: TGTGCCAGCAGCTTGGGCGTGGAGCAGTACTTC
V: TRBV7-2; D: NA; J: TRBJ1-6; size: NA; CDR3: CASSSRGVDNSPLHF; DNA: TGTGCCAGCAGCAGTAGGGGGGTTGATAATTCACCCCTCCACTTT
V: TRBV19; D: NA; J: TRBJ2-7; size: NA; CDR3: CASSRQVGGYEQYF; DNA: TGTGCCAGTAGTAGACAAGTGGGCGGCTACGAGCAGTACTTC
V: TRBV3-1/TRBV3-2; D: NA; J: TRBJ2-1; size: NA; CDR3: CASSLKRDITYNEQFF; DNA: TGTGCCAGCAGCCTTAAGAGGGACATCACCTACAATGAGCAGTTCTTC
V: TRBV19; D: NA; J: TRBJ2-7; size: NA; CDR3: CASSLPGNNEQYF; DNA: TGTGCCAGTAGCCTCCCCGGGAATAACGAGCAGTACTTC
V: TRBV10-3; D: NA; J: TRBJ1-2; size: NA; CDR3: CAISGSLANYGYTF; DNA: TGTGCCATCAGTGGGAGTCTGGCTAACTATGGCTACACCTTC
V: TRBV9; D: TRBD2; J: TRBJ2-3; size: few; CDR3: CASSARTSGTTDTQYF; DNA: TGTGCCAGCAGCGCCAGGACTAGCGGGACTACAGATACGCAGTATTTT
V: TRBV5-5; D: TRBD1; J: TRBJ1-6; size: NA; CDR3: CASSLARGRGLTSPLHF; DNA: TGTGCCAGCAGCTTGGCCCGGGGCAGGGGGTTAACTTCACCCCTCCACTTT
V: TRBV11-2; D: TRBD2; J: TRBJ2-5; size: NA; CDR3: CASSAPTSGGGTQYF; DNA: TGTGCCAGCAGCGCGCCGACTAGCGGGGGGGGGACCCAGTACTTC
V: TRBV28; D: NA; J: TRBJ1-5; size: NA; CDR3: CASSPPDTGRRQPQHF; DNA: TGTGCCAGCAGCCCACCCGACACAGGGCGAAGGCAGCCCCAGCATTTT
V: TRBV6-4; D: TRBD2; J: TRBJ2-3; size: once; CDR3: CASSVSSGGSTDTQYF; DNA: TGTGCCAGCAGTGTATCTAGCGGGGGGTCAACAGATACGCAGTATTTT
V: TRBV3-1/TRBV3-2; D: TRBD1; J: TRBJ2-7; size: once; CDR3: CASSPRGQGLNSEQYF; DNA: TGTGCCAGCAGCCCACGTGGACAGGGCTTAAATTCGGAGCAGTACTTC
V: TRBV20-1; D: NA; J: TRBJ2-7; size: NA; CDR3: CSASDSTEQYF; DNA: TGCAGTGCTTCTGACAGCACCGAGCAGTACTTC
V: TRBV21-1; D: NA; J: TRBJ2-4; size: NA; CDR3: CASSKDRALAKNIQYF; DNA: TGTGCCAGCAGCAAAGACAGGGCGCTAGCCAAAAACATTCAGTACTTC
V: TRBV10-3; D: NA; J: TRBJ2-5; size: NA; CDR3: CAISDRSRVGETQYF; DNA: TGTGCCATCAGTGATCGTTCCAGGGTAGGAGAGACCCAGTACTTC
V: TRBV28; D: TRBD1; J: TRBJ2-7; size: NA; CDR3: CASSLSPPGTGQTSYEQYF; DNA: TGTGCCAGCAGTTTATCTCCCCCCGGAACGGGACAGACCTCCTACGAGCAGTACTTC
V: TRBV5-1; D: TRBD2; J: TRBJ2-3; size: NA; CDR3: CASSNGGRGPRTDTQYF; DNA: TGCGCCAGCAGCAACGGGGGGAGAGGACCGCGCACAGATACGCAGTATTTT
V: TRBV7-3; D: NA; J: TRBJ1-1; size: NA; CDR3: CASSLSGNRNTEAFF; DNA: TGTGCCAGCAGCTTATCGGGCAACCGGAACACTGAAGCTTTCTTT